This T cell receptor beta chain was profiled in a study of beta chain features in type 1 diabetes. General study points: It was among patients, rather than healthy donors, that naive, central memory and Treg TCRB repertoires appeared more similar. All four CD4+ subsets of Type 1 diabetes patients contained TCRB CDR3s that were moderately but significantly shorter. PCR might show a preference for shorter templates, equally across patients and controls.

This clone was picked up a small number of times. What it binds is not known. Compared with germline, one end of the junction differs, possibly owing to a read error. The CDR3 contains 16 residues. Per the germline V gene, CDR1 is SGDLS and CDR2 is YYNGEE. Expressed TCRB transcripts were sequenced because the entire RNA isolate underwent reverse transcription. Sequencing used immunoSEQ multiplex PCR; TCRdb keeps in-frame clones, though not all of them. The sample has 860,000 or so clones, 15% to 20% seen once. The chain is built from TRBV9 and TRBJ2-1, with D possibly being TRBD1 or TRBD2 (5 bases each). The sequence derives from a woman between 18 and 30 years old in good health. The sample comprised naive CD4+ T cells from blood. The CDR3 DNA sequence: TGTGCCAGCAGCGTATCGGCACAGGTGGCTAGCAATGAGCAGCTCTTC. This translates into CASSVSAQVASNEQLF.